This T cell receptor (beta chain) was sequenced during a study of control samples from healthy donors and cancer patients. Produced via immunoSEQ multiplex PCR; TCRdb's table is partial and in-frame only. This sample yields about 150,000 clones, of which more than 85% are seen a single time; under 7% belongs to the top ten. The germline CDR1 and CDR2 sequences are LGHDT and YNNKEL (reference sequence). The V end lost 4 bases, the J end lost 11 bases, and 11 bases lay between the germline ends. This CDR3 is built from 11 residues. The chain carries TRBV3-1 (or the pseudogene TRBV3-2) and TRBJ1-1; D remains unclear. The receptor comes from a man in his late teens or twenties in good health. The sequenced sample was blood. The CDR3 region has the DNA TGTGCCAGCAGCCTGGGTATCGCTGCTTTCTTT. Its translation: CASSLGIAAFF.